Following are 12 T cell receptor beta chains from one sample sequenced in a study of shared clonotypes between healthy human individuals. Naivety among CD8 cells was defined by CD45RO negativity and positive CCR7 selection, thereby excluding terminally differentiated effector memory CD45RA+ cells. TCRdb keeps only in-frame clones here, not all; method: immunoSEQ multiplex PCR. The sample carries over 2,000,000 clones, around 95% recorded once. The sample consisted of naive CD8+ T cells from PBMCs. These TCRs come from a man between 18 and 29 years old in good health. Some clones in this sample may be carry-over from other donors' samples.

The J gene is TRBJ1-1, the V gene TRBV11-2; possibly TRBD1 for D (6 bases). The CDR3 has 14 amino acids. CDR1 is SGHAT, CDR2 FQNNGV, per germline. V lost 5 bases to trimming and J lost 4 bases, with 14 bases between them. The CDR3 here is CASSRIQGGTEAFF. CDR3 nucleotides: TGTGCCAGCAGCAGAATACAGGGTGGCACTGAAGCTTTCTTT.

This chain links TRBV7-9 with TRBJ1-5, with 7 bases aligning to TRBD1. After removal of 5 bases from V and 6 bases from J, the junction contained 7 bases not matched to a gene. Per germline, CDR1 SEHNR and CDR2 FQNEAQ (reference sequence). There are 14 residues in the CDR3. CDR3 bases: TGTGCCAGCAGCCAACAGGGGAAAAGTCAGCCCCAGCATTTT. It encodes CASSQQGKSQPQHF.

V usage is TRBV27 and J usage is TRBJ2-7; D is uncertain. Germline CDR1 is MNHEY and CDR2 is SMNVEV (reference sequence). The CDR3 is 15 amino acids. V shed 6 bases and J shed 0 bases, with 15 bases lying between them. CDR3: CASSYDGGSSYEQYF. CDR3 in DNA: TGTGCCAGCAGCTACGACGGCGGCAGCTCCTACGAGCAGTACTTC.

The CDR3 spells CASSSGRGNEQFF. CDR3 in DNA: TGTGCCAGCAGCTCAGGACGGGGGAATGAGCAGTTCTTC. The V gene is TRBV7-9, the J gene TRBJ2-1; D possibly corresponds to TRBD2 (6 bases). From germline, CDR1 is SEHNR and CDR2 FQNEAQ (reference sequence). The CDR3 covers 13 residues. Trimming removed 4 bases from V and 7 bases from J, with 11 bases in between.

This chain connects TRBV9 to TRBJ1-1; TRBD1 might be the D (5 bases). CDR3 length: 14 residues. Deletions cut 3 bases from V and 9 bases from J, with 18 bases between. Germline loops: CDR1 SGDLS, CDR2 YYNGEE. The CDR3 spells CASSGTGGKEKAFF. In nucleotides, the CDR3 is TGTGCCAGCAGCGGGACGGGGGGAAAAGAGAAAGCTTTCTTT. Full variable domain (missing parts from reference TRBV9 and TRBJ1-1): DSGVTQTPKHLITATGQRVTLRCSPRSGDLSVYWYQQSLDQGLQFLIQYYNGEERAKGNILERFSAQQFPDLHSELNLSSLELGDSALYFCASSGTGGKEKAFFGQGTRLTVV.

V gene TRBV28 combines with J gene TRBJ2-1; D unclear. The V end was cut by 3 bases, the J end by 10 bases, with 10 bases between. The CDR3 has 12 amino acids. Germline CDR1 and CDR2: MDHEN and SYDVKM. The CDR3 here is CASSLLRWEQFF. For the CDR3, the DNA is TGTGCCAGCAGTTTGCTTCGCTGGGAGCAGTTCTTC.

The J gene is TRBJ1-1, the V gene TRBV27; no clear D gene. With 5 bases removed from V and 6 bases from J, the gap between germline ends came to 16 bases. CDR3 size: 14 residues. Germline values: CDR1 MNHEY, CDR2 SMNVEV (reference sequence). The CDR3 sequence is CASSPDHSRAEAFF. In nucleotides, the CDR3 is TGTGCCAGCAGTCCCGATCACAGCCGGGCTGAAGCTTTCTTT.

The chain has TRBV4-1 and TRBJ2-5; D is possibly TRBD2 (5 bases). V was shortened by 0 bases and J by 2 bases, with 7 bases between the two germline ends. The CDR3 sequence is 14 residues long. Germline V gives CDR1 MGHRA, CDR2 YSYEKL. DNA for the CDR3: TGCGCCAGCAGCCAAGAGGGCGGGCAAGAGACCCAGTACTTC. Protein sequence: CASSQEGGQETQYF.

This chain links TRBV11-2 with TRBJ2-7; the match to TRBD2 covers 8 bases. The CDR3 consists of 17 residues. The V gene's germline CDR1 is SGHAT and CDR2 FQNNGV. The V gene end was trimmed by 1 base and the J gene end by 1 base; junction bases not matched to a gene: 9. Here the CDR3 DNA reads TGTGCCAGCAGCTTAGGACCCAGCGGGAGTTTTTCCTACGAGCAGTACTTC. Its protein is CASSLGPSGSFSYEQYF.

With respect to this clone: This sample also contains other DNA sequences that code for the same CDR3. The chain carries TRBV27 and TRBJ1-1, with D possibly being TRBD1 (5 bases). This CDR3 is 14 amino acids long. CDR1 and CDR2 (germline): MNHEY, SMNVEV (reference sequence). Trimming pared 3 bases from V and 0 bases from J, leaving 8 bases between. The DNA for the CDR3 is TGTGCCAGCAGTTTGACAGCTATGAACACTGAAGCTTTCTTT. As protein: CASSLTAMNTEAFF.

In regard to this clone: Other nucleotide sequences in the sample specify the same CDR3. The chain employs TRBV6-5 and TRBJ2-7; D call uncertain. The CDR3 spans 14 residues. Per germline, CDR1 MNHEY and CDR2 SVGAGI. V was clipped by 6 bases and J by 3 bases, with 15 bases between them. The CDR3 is CASSPRWGYYEQYF. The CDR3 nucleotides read TGTGCCAGCAGCCCCCGGTGGGGATACTACGAGCAGTACTTC.

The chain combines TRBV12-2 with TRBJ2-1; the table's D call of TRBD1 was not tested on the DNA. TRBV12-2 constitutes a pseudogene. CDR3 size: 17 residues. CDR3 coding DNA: TGTGCAAGTCGCTTAGGAAACAGGGGGCATTCCTACAATGAGCAGTTCTTC. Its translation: CASRLGNRGHSYNEQFF.